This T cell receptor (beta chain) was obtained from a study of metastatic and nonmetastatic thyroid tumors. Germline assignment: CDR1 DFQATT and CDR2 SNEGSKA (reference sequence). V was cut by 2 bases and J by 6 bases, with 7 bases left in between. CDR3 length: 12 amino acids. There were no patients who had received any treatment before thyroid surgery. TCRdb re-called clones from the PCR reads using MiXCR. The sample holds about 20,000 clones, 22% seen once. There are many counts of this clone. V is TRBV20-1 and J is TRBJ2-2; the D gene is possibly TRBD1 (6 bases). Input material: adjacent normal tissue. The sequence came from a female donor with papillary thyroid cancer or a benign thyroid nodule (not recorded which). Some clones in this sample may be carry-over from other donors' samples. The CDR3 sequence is CSARWGPGELFF. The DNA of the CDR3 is TGCAGTGCTAGATGGGGGCCCGGGGAGCTGTTTTTT.